The clone carrying this T cell receptor (beta chain) was recorded a few times. What it binds is unknown. These data come from a study of blood T cells in healthy people across ages. Study conclusions and caveats: Expanded clonotype shifts may have been confounded, as the donors had an unknown CMV status. Any conclusive comparison of naive versus antigen-experienced cells was prevented by using unsorted PBMCs.

The use of a sample-barcoded 5' primer and a J-beta primer mix characterized a second PCR of 7 to 11 cycles. TCRdb used MiXCR to reprocess the 5' RACE reads, holding one entry per CDR3 protein. The table has around 1.5 million distinct CDR3 sequences, 34% seen once. The CDR3 totals 17 residues. Trimming left V 1 base short and J 2 bases short, with 18 bases between. In germline, CDR1 is LNHNV, CDR2 YYDKDF (reference sequence). PBMCs, at least 7 million per sample, were isolated. V and J are TRBV15 and TRBJ2-7, with D unclear. The sequenced sample consisted of blood. The sequence derives from a woman younger than 45 in good health. CDR3 DNA: TGTGCCACCAGCAGAGTATGGGTGGGAAGAATCCCCTACGAGCAGTACTTC. It yields the protein CATSRVWVGRIPYEQYF.